The clone carrying this T cell receptor beta chain was detected ten times or more. Its antigen remains unknown. RNA transcripts were the source from which TCR beta CDR3 regions were amplified. HTBI primers were used in a first-round RT-PCR, which preceded a second-round multiplex PCR. TCRdb re-called the multiplex PCR reads with MiXCR, one entry per CDR3 protein. The sample has 200,000 to 250,000 distinct CDR3 sequences; 20% to 25% are singletons. These data are taken from a study of Graves' ophthalmopathy and Graves' hyperthyroidism. Findings and limits, study-wide: A roughly 81% specificity and 85% to 90% sensitivity were achieved by a 13-signature model that separated ophthalmopathy from stable hyperthyroidism. Most expanded clonotypes from thyroid (those above 0.001 frequency) were also found in blood.

The CDR3 has 14 residues. The germline gives CDR1 LGHNA, CDR2 YNFKEQ. V was trimmed by 2 bases and J by 5 bases, leaving 12 bases between them. Diagnoses were established from clinical symptoms, serum thyroxine, TRAb, thyroid ultrasound and orbital computed tomography. As the starting material, roughly 9.7 ml of fresh peripheral blood yielded the PBMCs. V is TRBV4-2 and J is TRBJ2-5, with TRBD1 as a possible D gene (5 bases). This sequence originates from a woman aged 50 to 65 with Graves' ophthalmopathy. The sample comprised peripheral blood. DNA for the CDR3: TGTGCCAGCAGCCAAACCGCAGGGTTGGAGACCCAGTACTTC. It encodes CASSQTAGLETQYF.